Listed here are 26 T cell receptor beta chains from one sample, sequenced in a study of cytomegalovirus exposure and HLA in healthy donors. It was with 60 Vbeta and 13 Jbeta primers that the PCR ran. Some clones are missing from TCRdb's copy, which holds only in-frame ones; the method was immunoSEQ multiplex PCR. The sample records fewer than 200,000 clones, about 65% being singletons. The specimen was PBMCs. The receptors stem from a woman in her twenties or thirties in good health and CMV-seronegative.

The chain uses TRBV7-9 and TRBJ1-5; TRBD1 might be the D (5 bases). The CDR3 totals 15 residues. CDR1 is SEHNR and CDR2 is FQNEAQ in the germline V gene (reference sequence). Trimming took 5 bases from V and 5 from J, leaving 16 bases between them. The CDR3 DNA reads TGTGCCAGCAGCCCCGGGGGGATTGGGGATCAGCCCCAGCATTTT. Translating gives CASSPGGIGDQPQHF.

The V gene is TRBV2, the J gene TRBJ2-2; 7 bases match TRBD2. Per the germline V gene, CDR1 is SNHLY and CDR2 is FYNNEI. With V trimmed by 7 bases and J by 1 base, 6 bases remained unmatched. The CDR3 totals 15 residues. The CDR3 DNA reads TGTGCCAGCAAACGGGAGGTTTGGAACACCGGGGAGCTGTTTTTT. Encoded protein: CASKREVWNTGELFF.

This chain connects TRBV28 to TRBJ1-4; TRBD1 might be the D (6 bases). The CDR3 is 14 residues long. V was pared by 3 bases and J by 4 bases, with 9 bases between. Germline V gives CDR1 MDHEN, CDR2 SYDVKM. CDR3 sequence (DNA): TGTGCCAGCAGTTTCTTGGACAGTAATGAAAAACTGTTTTTT. Encoded protein: CASSFLDSNEKLFF. Supplemented by reference TRBV28 and TRBJ1-4, the full variable domain reads DVKVTQSSRYLVKRTGEKVFLECVQDMDHENMFWYRQDPGLGLRLIYFSYDVKMKEKGDIPEGYSVSREKKERFSLILESASTNQTSMYLCASSFLDSNEKLFFGSGTQLSVL.

The count of this clone is one. In nucleotides, the CDR3 is TGTGCCAGCAGCGTAGCGACAGGGTCGCACACCATATATTTT. Protein product: CASSVATGSHTIYF. The V call is TRBV9, the J call TRBJ1-3; 7 bases match TRBD1. Germline V gives CDR1 SGDLS, CDR2 YYNGEE. V shed 0 bases, J shed 8 bases, and the junction held 5 bases outside the gene matches. There are 14 residues in the CDR3. Full variable domain (rest looked up from reference TRBV9 and TRBJ1-3): DSGVTQTPKHLITATGQRVTLRCSPRSGDLSVYWYQQSLDQGLQFLIQYYNGEERAKGNILERFSAQQFPDLHSELNLSSLELGDSALYFCASSVATGSHTIYFGEGSWLTVV.

Worth noting for this clone: The same CDR3 is also encoded by other DNA sequences in this sample. The chain carries TRBV25-1 and TRBJ1-4, with TRBD1 as a possible D gene (5 bases). V lost 1 base and J lost 6, with 15 bases in between. Germline V gene data show CDR1 as MGHDK and CDR2 as SYGVNS. The CDR3 covers 16 residues. CDR3 region: CASSESLGGEDEKLFF. CDR3 bases: TGTGCCAGCAGTGAATCCCTGGGGGGAGAGGATGAAAAACTGTTTTTT.

As regards this clone: A read error may account for a junction end that differs from germline. The chain recombines TRBV4-1 with TRBJ2-7, with a possible D match to TRBD1 (5 bases). The germline CDR1 and CDR2 sequences are MGHRA and YSYEKL. CDR3 length: 13 residues. CDR3 DNA sequence: TGCGCCAGCAGCGGTGACAGTTCCTACGAGCAGTGCTTC. This gives the protein CASSGDSSYEQCF.

The J gene is TRBJ2-7, the V gene TRBV7-9; D may be TRBD2 (6 bases). The germline V and J ends were trimmed by 8 bases and 3 bases, with 20 bases remaining between them. The CDR3 runs 15 residues. Germline V gives CDR1 SEHNR, CDR2 FQNEAQ (reference sequence). CDR3 loop: CASGPTSGVIYEQYF. The DNA for the CDR3 is TGTGCCAGCGGCCCAACGTCGGGGGTGATCTACGAGCAGTACTTC.

This clone was counted once. The chain joins TRBV28 to TRBJ1-1, with a tentative D call TRBD1 (5 bases). The V gene's germline CDR1 is MDHEN and CDR2 SYDVKM. V was clipped by 3 bases and J by 9 bases, with 14 bases between them. This CDR3 has 13 amino acids. CDR3 bases: TGTGCCAGCAGTTTTGATGACAGACCGAAAGCTTTCTTT. It yields the protein CASSFDDRPKAFF. The whole variable domain, filled in from reference TRBV28 and TRBJ1-1, reads DVKVTQSSRYLVKRTGEKVFLECVQDMDHENMFWYRQDPGLGLRLIYFSYDVKMKEKGDIPEGYSVSREKKERFSLILESASTNQTSMYLCASSFDDRPKAFFGQGTRLTVV.

This clone has more than one count but fewer than ten. This chain connects TRBV9 to TRBJ1-3; 10 bases agree with TRBD1. The V and J ends lost 4 bases and 5 bases, in that order; junction bases with no gene match: 6. The CDR3 is made up of 15 amino acids. Germline V gene sequence: CDR1 SGDLS, CDR2 YYNGEE. CDR3 nucleotide sequence: TGTGCCAGCAGCCTTCCGGGACAGGGGAGAAACACCATATATTTT. This gives the protein CASSLPGQGRNTIYF.

This chain connects TRBV6-4 to TRBJ2-2; tentative D call: TRBD1 (6 bases). V was cut by 3 bases and J by 4 bases, with 9 bases left in between. The CDR3 sequence is 14 residues long. The V gene's germline CDR1 is MRHNA and CDR2 SNTAGT. The CDR3 region has the DNA TGTGCCAGCAGTGAAGGACAGAGCACCGGGGAGCTGTTTTTT. This gives the protein CASSEGQSTGELFF.

On this clone itself: At one end, the junction sequence differs from germline, possibly due to a read error. The V call is TRBV29-1, the J call TRBJ1-2, with unresolved D. The germline V gene encodes CDR1 SQVTM and CDR2 ANQGSEA. There are 11 residues in the CDR3. The CDR3 is CSVVPGIGYPF. The CDR3 DNA sequence: TGCAGCGTTGTTCCGGGTATCGGCTACCCCTTC.

This clone occurred once. The gene calls are TRBV7-9 and TRBJ1-2; tentative D call: TRBD1 (5 bases). Germline CDR1 SEHNR, CDR2 FQNEAQ (reference sequence). The CDR3 loop spans 14 amino acids. With 5 bases removed from V and 3 bases from J, the gap between germline ends came to 13 bases. The CDR3: CASSRRGADYGYTF. The DNA of the CDR3 is TGTGCCAGCAGCCGAAGGGGCGCCGACTATGGCTACACCTTC. The whole variable domain, remainder taken from reference TRBV7-9 and TRBJ1-2, is DTGVSQNPRHKITKRGQNVTFRCDPISEHNRLYWYRQTLGQGPEFLTYFQNEAQLEKSRLLSDRFSAERPKGSFSTLEIQRTEQGDSAMYLCASSRRGADYGYTFGSGTRLTVV.

The chain links TRBV5-6 to TRBJ1-1; no firm D call. Germline V lookup: CDR1 SGHDT, CDR2 YYEEEE. This CDR3 contains 13 residues. V gave up 10 bases and J gave up 2 bases, with 15 bases separating them. In nucleotides, the CDR3 is TGTGCCTCCTCGCGGGCAATCAACACTGAAGCTTTCTTT. Protein sequence: CASSRAINTEAFF.

V gene TRBV7-9 combines with J gene TRBJ2-2, with 9 bases matching TRBD2. Losses at the gene ends were 2 bases for V and 4 bases for J; bases not matched to a gene: 2. Germline CDR1 reads SEHNR; CDR2 reads FQNEAQ (reference sequence). The CDR3 runs 15 residues. Here the CDR3 DNA reads TGTGCCAGCAGCTTAATAGCGGGAGTCACCGGGGAGCTGTTTTTT. Encoded protein: CASSLIAGVTGELFF.

This sequence joins TRBV15 and TRBJ1-1; no definite D call. In germline, CDR1 is LNHNV, CDR2 YYDKDF (reference sequence). Deletions cut 0 bases from V and 4 bases from J, with 6 bases between. The CDR3 covers 13 residues. The DNA for the CDR3 is TGTGCCACCAGCAGAGATTTGAGCACTGAAGCTTTCTTT. This encodes CATSRDLSTEAFF.

The rearrangement uses TRBV7-8 and TRBJ1-5; D may be TRBD1 (5 bases). Trimming left V 1 base short and J 1 base short, with 14 bases between. This CDR3 comprises 17 residues. Germline CDR1 reads SGHVS; CDR2 reads FQNEAQ. As DNA, the CDR3 is TGTGCCAGCAGCTTAGAGGCAGGGTGGGGAAGCAATCAGCCCCAGCATTTT. It translates to CASSLEAGWGSNQPQHF.

This clone was recorded once. The chain links TRBV2 to TRBJ1-5; D is perhaps TRBD1 (5 bases). The CDR3 is 15 residues long. V gave up 1 base and J gave up 0 bases, with 7 bases separating them. Germline CDR1 and CDR2: SNHLY and FYNNEI. The CDR3 DNA reads as TGTGCCAGCAGTGAAGGGACAAATAGCAATCAGCCCCAGCATTTT. Translating gives CASSEGTNSNQPQHF.

The sample holds one count of this clone. The rearrangement uses TRBV11-3 and TRBJ1-6, with unresolved D. The CDR3 extends over 14 amino acids. Looked up from germline, CDR1 is SGHNT and CDR2 is YENEEA. V was pared by 3 bases and J by 0 bases, with 3 bases between. The CDR3 DNA reads TGTGCCAGCAGCTTGAGCTCCTATAATTCACCCCTCCACTTT. It yields the protein CASSLSSYNSPLHF.

In nucleotides, the CDR3 is TGTGCCACCCGACTAGCGGGAGTACCCTACGAGCAGTACTTC. Its protein product is CATRLAGVPYEQYF. The genes are TRBV27 and TRBJ2-7, with 12 bases that match TRBD2. Germline values: CDR1 MNHEY, CDR2 SMNVEV (reference sequence). The trim removed 10 bases at V and 2 bases at J, leaving 6 bases unmatched. The CDR3 loop spans 14 amino acids.

The chain uses TRBV4-3 and TRBJ2-5; D unresolved. Trimming removed 2 bases from V and 0 bases from J, with 4 bases in between. CDR3 length: 13 amino acids. CDR1 is LGHNA, CDR2 YSLEER, per germline. The CDR3 DNA reads TGCGCCAGCAGCCAATTATACCAAGAGACCCAGTACTTC. This sequence encodes CASSQLYQETQYF.

This sequence joins TRBV9 and TRBJ2-1; no definite D call. The germline V and J ends were trimmed by 0 bases and 9 bases, with 7 bases remaining between them. The CDR3 extends over 12 amino acids. Germline values: CDR1 SGDLS, CDR2 YYNGEE. The CDR3 coding sequence is TGTGCCAGCAGCGTAGAACCCAGTGAGCAGTTCTTC. This translates into CASSVEPSEQFF.

The chain links TRBV19 to TRBJ2-6; weak D call: TRBD1 (5 bases). The V end was cut by 7 bases, the J end by 0 bases, with 10 bases between. The CDR3 is 15 amino acids. Germline assignment: CDR1 LNHDA and CDR2 SQIVND (reference sequence). The CDR3 sequence is CASKDTPSGANVLTF. CDR3 sequence (DNA): TGTGCCAGTAAGGACACACCCTCTGGGGCCAACGTCCTGACTTTC.

This clone was detected only a few times. The chain joins TRBV30 to TRBJ1-2; 7 nucleotides line up with TRBD1. V shed 6 bases, J shed 4 bases, and the junction held 11 bases outside the gene matches. The germline gives CDR1 GTSNPN, CDR2 SVGIG (reference sequence). This CDR3 has 14 residues. This CDR3 reads CACRRNRGTYGYTF. In nucleotides, the CDR3 is TGTGCCTGCAGAAGGAACAGGGGAACCTATGGCTACACCTTC.

The chain employs TRBV2 and TRBJ2-7, with D unresolved. Between the trimmed V and J ends, which lost 5 bases and 6 bases, there was a span of 11 bases. The CDR3 loop spans 12 amino acids. Germline assignment: CDR1 SNHLY and CDR2 FYNNEI. CDR3 in DNA: TGTGCCAGCAGTAAACTTGTCCGCGAGCAGTACTTC. Protein sequence: CASSKLVREQYF.

The chain joins TRBV4-3 to TRBJ1-4, with 9 nucleotides matching TRBD1. Germline loops: CDR1 LGHNA, CDR2 YSLEER. V lost 0 bases and J lost 8; bases outside the gene matches: 4. The CDR3 has 15 residues. The CDR3: CASSQEGTGPEKLFF. The DNA of the CDR3 is TGCGCCAGCAGCCAAGAGGGGACAGGGCCCGAAAAACTGTTTTTT.

V gene TRBV28 combines with J gene TRBJ1-1; possible D gene TRBD1, 6 bases. Germline-derived CDR1 and CDR2 are MDHEN and SYDVKM. V was trimmed by 5 bases and J by 6 bases, leaving 16 bases between them. The CDR3 extends over 14 amino acids. The CDR3: CASSGAGGEAEAFF. The CDR3 DNA is TGTGCCAGCAGTGGAGCGGGGGGCGAGGCTGAAGCTTTCTTT. Combining the CDR3 with reference TRBV28 and TRBJ1-1 gives the whole variable domain DVKVTQSSRYLVKRTGEKVFLECVQDMDHENMFWYRQDPGLGLRLIYFSYDVKMKEKGDIPEGYSVSREKKERFSLILESASTNQTSMYLCASSGAGGEAEAFFGQGTRLTVV.